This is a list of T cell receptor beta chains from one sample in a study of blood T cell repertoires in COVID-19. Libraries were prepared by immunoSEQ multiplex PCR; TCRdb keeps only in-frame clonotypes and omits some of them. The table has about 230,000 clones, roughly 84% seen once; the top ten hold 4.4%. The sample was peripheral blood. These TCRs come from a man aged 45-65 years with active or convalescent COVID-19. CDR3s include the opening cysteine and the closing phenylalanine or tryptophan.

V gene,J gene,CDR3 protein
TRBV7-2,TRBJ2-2,CASSSYSSGGARGELFF
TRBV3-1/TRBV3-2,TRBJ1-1,CASSQVMRGTEAFF
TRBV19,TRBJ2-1,CASTWDSSSYNEQFF
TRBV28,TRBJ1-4,CASTRGTGVEKLFF
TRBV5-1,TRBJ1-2,CASSTGSGTANYGYTF
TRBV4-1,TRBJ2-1,CASSQAGDEQFF
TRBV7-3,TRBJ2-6,CASSPAGANVLTF
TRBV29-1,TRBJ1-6,CSVAGPTGGSPLHF
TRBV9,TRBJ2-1,CASSLAGSYNEQFF
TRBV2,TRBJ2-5,CASSEESQETQYF
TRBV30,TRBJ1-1,CAWSAGVVEAFF
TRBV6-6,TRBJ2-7,CASSSSDIYEQYF
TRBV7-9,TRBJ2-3,CASSLEGGRADTQYF
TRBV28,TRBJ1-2,CASRQASGYGYTF
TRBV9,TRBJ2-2,CASSVVAGPNTGELFF
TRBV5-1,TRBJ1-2,CASSMDRTPQNGYTF
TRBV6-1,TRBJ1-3,CASSESVQGKSAIYF
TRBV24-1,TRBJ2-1,CATSDWASGSNEQFF
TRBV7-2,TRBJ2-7,CASSLDGRSYEQYF
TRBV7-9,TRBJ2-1,CASSLNSGGAHNEQFF
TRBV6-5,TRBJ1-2,CASSYSSQGEGYTF
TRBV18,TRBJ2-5,CASLARRKETQYF
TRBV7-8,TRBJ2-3,CASSQDRGQRDTQYF
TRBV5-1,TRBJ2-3,CASSDTFPDTQYF
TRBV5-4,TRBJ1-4,CASSSGGSNEKLFF
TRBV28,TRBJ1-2,CASSPNRGLWYGYTF
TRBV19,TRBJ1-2,CASSDYSYGYTF
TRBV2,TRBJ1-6,CASRAGQGANSPLHF
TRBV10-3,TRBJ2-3,CATTGIGTDTQYF
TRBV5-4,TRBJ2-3,CASSSRGGQTDTQYF
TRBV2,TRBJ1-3,CASSGGGMSTGNTIYF
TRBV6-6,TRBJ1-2,CASSYSPDRGSGYTF
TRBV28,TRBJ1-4,CASRLLVDNEKLFF
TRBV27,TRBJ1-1,CASSLNRATEAFF
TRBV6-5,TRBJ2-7,CASSPRTGSSYEQYF
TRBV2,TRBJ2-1,CASSPAGLEQFF
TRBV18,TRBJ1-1,CASSPRLSDFNTEAFF
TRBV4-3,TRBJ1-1,CASKGQDLTEAFF
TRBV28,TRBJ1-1,CATFRGMNTEAFF
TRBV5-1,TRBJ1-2,CASSLDETGLIYGYTF
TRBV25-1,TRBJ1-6,CASSEGRGYSPLHF
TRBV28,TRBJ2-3,CATLPPGLPSSTDTQYF
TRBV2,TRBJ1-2,CASSENRVESVGYTF
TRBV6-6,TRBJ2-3,CASSYLRGAGTDTQYF
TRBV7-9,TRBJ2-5,CASSTGLATQETQYF
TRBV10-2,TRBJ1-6,CASRPTGRNSPLHF
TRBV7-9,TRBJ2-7,CASSPWDSAYEQYF
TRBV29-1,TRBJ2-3,CSVAPLTDTQYF
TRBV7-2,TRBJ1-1,CASSTTGGAGNTEAFF
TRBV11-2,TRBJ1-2,CASSQQQEGYTF
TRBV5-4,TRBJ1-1,CASSPTQGEAFF
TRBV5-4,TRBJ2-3,CASSLGLGTTDTQYF
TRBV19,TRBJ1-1,CASSIDDTGTGTEAFF
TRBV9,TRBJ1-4,CASSVAPREKLFF
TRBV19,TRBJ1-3,CASSMRNRAGNTIYF
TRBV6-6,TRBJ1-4,CASSYDRGEEKLFF
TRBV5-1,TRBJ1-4,CASSLGGANEKLFF